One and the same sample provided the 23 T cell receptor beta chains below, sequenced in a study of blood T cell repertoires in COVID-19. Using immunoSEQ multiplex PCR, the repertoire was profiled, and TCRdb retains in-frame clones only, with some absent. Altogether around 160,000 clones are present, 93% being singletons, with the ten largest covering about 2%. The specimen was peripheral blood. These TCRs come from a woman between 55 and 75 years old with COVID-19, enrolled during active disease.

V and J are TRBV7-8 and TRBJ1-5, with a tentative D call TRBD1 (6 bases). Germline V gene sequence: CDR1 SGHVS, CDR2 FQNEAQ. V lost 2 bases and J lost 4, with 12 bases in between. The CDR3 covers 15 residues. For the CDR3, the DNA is TGTGCCAGCAGCTTATCAGGGGTTGGTAATCAGCCCCAGCATTTT. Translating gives CASSLSGVGNQPQHF.

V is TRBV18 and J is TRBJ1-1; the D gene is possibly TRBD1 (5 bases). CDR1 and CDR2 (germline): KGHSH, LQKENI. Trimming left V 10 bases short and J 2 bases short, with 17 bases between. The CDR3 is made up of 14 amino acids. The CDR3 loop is CATRRQNINTEAFF. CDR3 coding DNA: TGTGCCACCCGTAGACAGAATATTAACACTGAAGCTTTCTTT.

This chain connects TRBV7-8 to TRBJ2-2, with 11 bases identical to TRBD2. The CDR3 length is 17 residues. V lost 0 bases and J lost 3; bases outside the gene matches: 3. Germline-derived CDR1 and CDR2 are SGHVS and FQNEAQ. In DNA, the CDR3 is TGTGCCAGCAGCTTAGCTAGCGGGGGGGATTACACCGGGGAGCTGTTTTTT. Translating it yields CASSLASGGDYTGELFF.

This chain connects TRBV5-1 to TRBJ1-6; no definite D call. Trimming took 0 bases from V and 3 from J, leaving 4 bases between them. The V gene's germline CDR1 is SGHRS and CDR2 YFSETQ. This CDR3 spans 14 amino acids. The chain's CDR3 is CASSLGDYNSPLHF. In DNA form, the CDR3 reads TGCGCCAGCAGCTTGGGCGACTATAATTCACCCCTCCACTTT. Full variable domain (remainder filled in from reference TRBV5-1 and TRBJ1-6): KAGVTQTPRYLIKTRGQQVTLSCSPISGHRSVSWYQQTPGQGLQFLFEYFSETQRNKGNFPGRFSGRQFSNSRSEMNVSTLELGDSALYLCASSLGDYNSPLHFGNGTRLTVT.

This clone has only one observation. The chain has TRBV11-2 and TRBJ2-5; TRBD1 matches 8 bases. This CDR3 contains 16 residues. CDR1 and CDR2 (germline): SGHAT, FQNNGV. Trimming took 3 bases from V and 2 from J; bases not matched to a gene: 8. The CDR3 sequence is CASSLNSGTGQETQYF. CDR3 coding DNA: TGTGCCAGCAGCTTGAACTCCGGGACAGGACAAGAGACCCAGTACTTC.

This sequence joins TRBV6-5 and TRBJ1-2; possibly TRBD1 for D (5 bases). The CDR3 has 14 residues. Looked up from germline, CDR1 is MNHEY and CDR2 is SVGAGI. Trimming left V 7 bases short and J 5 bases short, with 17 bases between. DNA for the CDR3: TGTGCCAGCACCCCAGGGAGTGGAGGGTATGGCTACACCTTC. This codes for CASTPGSGGYGYTF.

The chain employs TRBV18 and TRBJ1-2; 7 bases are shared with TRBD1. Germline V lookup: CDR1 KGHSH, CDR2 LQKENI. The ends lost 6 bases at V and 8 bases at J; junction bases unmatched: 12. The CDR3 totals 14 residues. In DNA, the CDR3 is TGTGCCAGCTCGGAACGGGGGACAGATCGGGGCTACACCTTC. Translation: CASSERGTDRGYTF.

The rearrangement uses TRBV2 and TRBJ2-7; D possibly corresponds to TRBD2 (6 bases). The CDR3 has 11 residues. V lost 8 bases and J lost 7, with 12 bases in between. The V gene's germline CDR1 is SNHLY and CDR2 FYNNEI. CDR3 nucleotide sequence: TGTGCCAGCTCGGGGGAAGTGGAGCAGTACTTC. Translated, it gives CASSGEVEQYF.

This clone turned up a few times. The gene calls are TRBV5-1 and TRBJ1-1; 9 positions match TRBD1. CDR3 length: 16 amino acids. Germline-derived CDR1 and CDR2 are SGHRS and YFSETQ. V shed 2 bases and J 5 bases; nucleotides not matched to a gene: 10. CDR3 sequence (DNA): TGCGCCAGCAGCTTAACAGGGGGCGCGCGGGGAACTGAAGCTTTCTTT. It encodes CASSLTGGARGTEAFF.

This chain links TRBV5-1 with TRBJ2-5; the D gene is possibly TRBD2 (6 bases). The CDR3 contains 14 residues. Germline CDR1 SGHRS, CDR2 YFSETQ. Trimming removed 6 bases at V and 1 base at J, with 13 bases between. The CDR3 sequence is CASTLRDSQETQYF. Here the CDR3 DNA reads TGCGCCAGCACCTTACGGGACTCCCAAGAGACCCAGTACTTC.

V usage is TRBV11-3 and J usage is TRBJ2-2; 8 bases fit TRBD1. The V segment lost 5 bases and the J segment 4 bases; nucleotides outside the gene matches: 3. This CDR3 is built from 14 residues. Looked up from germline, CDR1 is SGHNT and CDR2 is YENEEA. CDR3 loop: CASSPGGVTGELFF. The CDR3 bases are TGTGCCAGCAGCCCAGGGGGCGTCACCGGGGAGCTGTTTTTT. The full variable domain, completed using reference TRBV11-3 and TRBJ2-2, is EAGVVQSPRYKIIEKKQPVAFWCNPISGHNTLYWYLQNLGQGPELLIRYENEEAVDDSQLPKDRFSAERLKGVDSTLKIQPAELGDSAVYLCASSPGGVTGELFFGEGSRLTVL.

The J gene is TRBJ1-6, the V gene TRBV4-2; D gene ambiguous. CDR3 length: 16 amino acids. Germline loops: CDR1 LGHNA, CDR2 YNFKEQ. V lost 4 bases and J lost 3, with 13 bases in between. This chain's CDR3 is CASSLTTGNYNSPLHF. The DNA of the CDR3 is TGTGCCAGCAGCCTGACCACGGGAAACTATAATTCACCCCTCCACTTT.

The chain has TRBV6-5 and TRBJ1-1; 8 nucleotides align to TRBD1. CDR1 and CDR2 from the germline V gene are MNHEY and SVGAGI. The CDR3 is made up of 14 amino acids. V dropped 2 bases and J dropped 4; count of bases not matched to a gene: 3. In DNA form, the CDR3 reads TGTGCCAGCAGTTACGCAGGGGGCGGCACTGAAGCTTTCTTT. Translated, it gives CASSYAGGGTEAFF.

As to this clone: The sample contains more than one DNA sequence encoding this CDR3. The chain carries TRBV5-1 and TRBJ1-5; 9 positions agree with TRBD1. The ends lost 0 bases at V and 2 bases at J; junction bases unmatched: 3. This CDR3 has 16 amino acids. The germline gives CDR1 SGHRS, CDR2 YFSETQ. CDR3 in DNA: TGCGCCAGCAGCTTGGGGGACAGGGAGGGCAATCAGCCCCAGCATTTT. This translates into CASSLGDREGNQPQHF.

CDR3 protein: CASSQQTGIGMETQYF. CDR3 nucleotides: TGTGCCAGCAGCCAACAAACAGGGATCGGTATGGAGACCCAGTACTTC. The gene calls are TRBV3-1 (or the pseudogene TRBV3-2) and TRBJ2-5; D perhaps matches TRBD1 (6 bases). Germline V gene data show CDR1 as LGHDT and CDR2 as YNNKEL (reference sequence). The germline V and J ends were trimmed by 2 bases and 5 bases, with 18 bases remaining between them. CDR3 length equals 16 residues.

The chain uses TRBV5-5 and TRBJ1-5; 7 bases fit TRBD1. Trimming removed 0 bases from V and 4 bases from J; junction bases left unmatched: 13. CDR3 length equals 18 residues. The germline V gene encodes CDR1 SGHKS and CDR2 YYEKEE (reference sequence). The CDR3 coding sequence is TGTGCCAGCAGCTTGGGGAAGAGGGGGCTAGGGGCGAATCAGCCCCAGCATTTT. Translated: CASSLGKRGLGANQPQHF.

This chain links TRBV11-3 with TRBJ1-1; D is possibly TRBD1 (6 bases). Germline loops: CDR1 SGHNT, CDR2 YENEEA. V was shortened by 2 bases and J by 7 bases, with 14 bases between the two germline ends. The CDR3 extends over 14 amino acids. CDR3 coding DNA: TGTGCCAGCAGCTTATTCGGGGGGCGCAGTGAAGCTTTCTTT. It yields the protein CASSLFGGRSEAFF.

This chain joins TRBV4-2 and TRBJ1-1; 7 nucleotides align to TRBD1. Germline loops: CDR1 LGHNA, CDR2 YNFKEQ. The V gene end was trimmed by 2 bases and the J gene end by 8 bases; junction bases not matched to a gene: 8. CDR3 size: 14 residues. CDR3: CASSQRQGSTEAFF. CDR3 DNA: TGTGCCAGCAGCCAACGACAGGGATCCACGGAAGCTTTCTTT.

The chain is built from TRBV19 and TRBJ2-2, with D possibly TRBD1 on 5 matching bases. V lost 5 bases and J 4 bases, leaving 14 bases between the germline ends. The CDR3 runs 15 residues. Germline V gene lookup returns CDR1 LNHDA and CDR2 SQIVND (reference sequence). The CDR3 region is CASSWGRVGTGELFF. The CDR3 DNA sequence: TGTGCCAGTAGTTGGGGCAGGGTGGGCACCGGGGAGCTGTTTTTT.

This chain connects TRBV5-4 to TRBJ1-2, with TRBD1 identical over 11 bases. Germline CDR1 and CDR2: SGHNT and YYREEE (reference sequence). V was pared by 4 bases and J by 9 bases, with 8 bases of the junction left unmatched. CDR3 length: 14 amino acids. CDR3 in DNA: TGTGCCAGCAGCGCTGGACAGGGGGCTGGCAGCTACACCTTC. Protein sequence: CASSAGQGAGSYTF.

CDR3 protein: CASSIGGEPNEKLFF. The CDR3, as DNA: TGTGCCAGCAGCATCGGGGGGGAGCCGAATGAAAAACTGTTTTTT. V gene TRBV6-2 or TRBV6-3 combines with J gene TRBJ1-4, with D possibly TRBD1 on 5 matching bases. CDR1 and CDR2 from the germline V gene are MNHEY and SVGEGT. The CDR3 has 15 amino acids. Trimming pared 6 bases from V and 5 bases from J, leaving 16 bases between.

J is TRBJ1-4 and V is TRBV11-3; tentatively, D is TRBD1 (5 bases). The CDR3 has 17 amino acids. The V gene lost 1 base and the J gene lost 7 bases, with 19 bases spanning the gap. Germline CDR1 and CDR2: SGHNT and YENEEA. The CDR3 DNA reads TGTGCCAGCAGCTTAGCCCCCTCCGCAGGGTTAATTGAAAAACTGTTTTTT. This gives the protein CASSLAPSAGLIEKLFF.

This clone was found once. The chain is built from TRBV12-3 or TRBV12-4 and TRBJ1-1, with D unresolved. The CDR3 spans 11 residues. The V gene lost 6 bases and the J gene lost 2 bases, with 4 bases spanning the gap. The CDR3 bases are TGTGCCAGCAGCATCAACACTGAAGCTTTCTTT. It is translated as CASSINTEAFF.